Presented here are 7 T cell receptor beta chains from one specimen sequenced in a study of blood T cell repertoires in COVID-19. Data came from immunoSEQ multiplex PCR; TCRdb stores just in-frame clones and leaves some out. The table has roughly 83,000 clones, approximately 86% seen once. Sequencing was carried out using peripheral blood. The receptors were gathered from a man older than 75 with active or convalescent COVID-19.

The CDR3 sequence: CASSLDGGPDQPQHF. Written as DNA, the CDR3 is TGTGCCAGCAGCTTGGACGGGGGGCCAGATCAGCCCCAGCATTTT. The rearrangement uses TRBV5-4 and TRBJ1-5; possibly TRBD1 for D (6 bases). The CDR3 spans 15 residues. Between the trimmed V and J ends, which lost 0 bases and 5 bases, there was a span of 12 bases. CDR1 and CDR2 from the germline V gene are SGHNT and YYREEE (reference sequence).

The chain employs TRBV19 and TRBJ1-1; 8 nucleotides align to TRBD1. The CDR3 runs 13 residues. CDR1 and CDR2 (germline): LNHDA, SQIVND (reference sequence). J was trimmed by 5 bases and V by 4 bases; bases with no gene match: 3. DNA of the CDR3: TGTGCCAGTAGTACCGACAGGGGAACTGAAGCTTTCTTT. This gives the protein CASSTDRGTEAFF.

This clone was observed a single time. The chain combines TRBV6-5 with TRBJ1-3; D possibly corresponds to TRBD1 (5 bases). Germline V lookup: CDR1 MNHEY, CDR2 SVGAGI. The V gene lost 2 bases and the J gene lost 4 bases, with 12 bases spanning the gap. This CDR3 contains 15 residues. The CDR3 coding sequence is TGTGCCAGCAGTTACCGGGCAGGGCGAGGAAACACCATATATTTT. It specifies CASSYRAGRGNTIYF.

The chain joins TRBV28 to TRBJ1-2; TRBD1 is a possible D gene (6 bases). Per the germline V gene, CDR1 is MDHEN and CDR2 is SYDVKM. The CDR3 totals 17 residues. V lost 6 bases and J lost 4, with 24 bases in between. The CDR3 is CASSLNPQTGLGYGYTF. Here the CDR3 DNA reads TGTGCCAGCAGCCTCAACCCACAGACAGGTTTGGGCTATGGCTACACCTTC.

The chain has TRBV15 and TRBJ2-5; tentative D call: TRBD2 (5 bases). V was trimmed by 3 bases and J by 4 bases, leaving 9 bases between them. The CDR3 has 13 amino acids. Germline V gene data show CDR1 as LNHNV and CDR2 as YYDKDF (reference sequence). CDR3 DNA sequence: TGTGCCACCAGCAGGGGGAGAGGAGAGACCCAGTACTTC. As protein: CATSRGRGETQYF.

The chain joins TRBV5-1 to TRBJ1-1; the D gene is possibly TRBD1 (5 bases). Trimming pared 4 bases from V and 7 bases from J, leaving 17 bases between. CDR1 is SGHRS, CDR2 YFSETQ, per germline. The CDR3 totals 14 residues. The CDR3 here is CASSHSQGLGEAFF. CDR3 sequence (DNA): TGCGCCAGCAGCCACTCCCAGGGCCTCGGTGAAGCTTTCTTT.

The gene calls are TRBV2 and TRBJ2-3, with 8 bases that match TRBD1. This CDR3 comprises 16 residues. The ends lost 7 bases at V and 1 base at J; junction bases unmatched: 10. CDR1 is SNHLY and CDR2 is FYNNEI in the germline V gene. CDR3 protein: CASNLRGQGRTDTQYF. The CDR3 nucleotides read TGTGCCAGCAATCTACGAGGACAGGGTCGCACAGATACGCAGTATTTT. Together with reference TRBV2 and TRBJ2-3, the CDR3 gives the full variable domain: EPEVTQTPSHQVTQMGQEVILRCVPISNHLYFYWYRQILGQKVEFLVSFYNNEISEKSEIFDDQFSVERPDGSNFTLKIRSTKLEDSAMYFCASNLRGQGRTDTQYFGPGTRLTVL.